This T cell receptor (beta chain) was documented in a study of regulatory T cells in long-lasting Graves disease. Study results and caveats: The study found TRBV28, TRBJ1-2 and TRBJ2-5 favored in persistent disease.

This CDR3 spans 14 amino acids. Trimming took 5 bases from V and 8 from J, leaving 19 bases between them. Looked up from germline, CDR1 is MNHEY and CDR2 is SVGEGT. Relying on iRepertoire HTBI primers and Arm-PCR of CDR3 regions, the team built TCR beta libraries. TCRdb passed the multiplex PCR reads through MiXCR, listing each CDR3 protein once. This sample has approximately 460,000 distinct CDR3 sequences, with less than 20% found just once. To note about this clonotype: Its target is unknown.

Stated time point: newly diagnosed GD, antithyroid drugs for less than 3 months. PBMCs were the source of the RNA used for TCR sequencing. These data also featured in a second study, about T cells in Graves' hyperthyroidism and ophthalmopathy.

Source: peripheral blood mononuclear cells (PBMCs), taken at new diagnosis, from a patient treated with antithyroid drugs. The sequence was obtained from a woman aged 25 to 39 with Graves disease. The chain recombines TRBV6-2 or TRBV6-3 with TRBJ2-7; no clear D. The CDR3 DNA sequence: TGTGCCAGCAGTGAAGAGTACCATGGTCGGAAGCAGTACTTC. It encodes CASSEEYHGRKQYF.